This passage covers 24 T cell receptor beta chains from one sample sequenced in a study of CD8 T cells in ankylosing spondylitis (dated by TCRdb to about 2017). Library prep was done by 5' RACE. Sequencing was performed on an Illumina HiSeq 2500. TCRdb cleaned the public reads at Q25 with fastp, built clones with MiXCR and kept in-frame beta chains. Merged by CDR3 protein, the rows form single entries marked with the most common genes and DNA. Present in this sample are a few hundred thousand distinct CDR3 sequences, roughly 20% of which were seen just once. The top ten clones comprise about 3.7% of the sample. The sequenced sample was blood, either unsorted or a sorted T cell fraction (not recorded which). These receptor sequences come from a female donor with ankylosing spondylitis or in good health (not recorded which).

The rearrangement joins TRBV29-1 to TRBJ1-4; 12 bases line up with TRBD1. Germline trimming cut 5 bases from V and 8 bases from J; bases unmatched to any gene: 3. From germline, CDR1 is SQVTM and CDR2 ANQGSEA. The CDR3 spans 13 residues. CDR3 sequence (DNA): TGCAGCGTTTACGGGACAGGGGGCGAAAAACTGTTTTTT. Translating gives CSVYGTGGEKLFF.

This rearrangement joins TRBV18 to TRBJ1-2; 7 bases line up with TRBD1. The CDR3 has 15 residues. V dropped 2 bases and J dropped 6; count of bases not matched to a gene: 9. Germline V gene lookup returns CDR1 KGHSH and CDR2 LQKENI. CDR3 nucleotides: TGTGCCAGCTCACCAGTCGGACAGGCTAATGATGGCTACACCTTC. Its protein is CASSPVGQANDGYTF.

V is TRBV5-1 and J is TRBJ2-1, with TRBD1 matching 7 bases. The CDR3 length is 14 residues. CDR1 and CDR2 (germline): SGHRS, YFSETQ. Losses at the gene ends were 4 bases for V and 6 bases for J; bases not matched to a gene: 7. Here the CDR3 reads CASSLHRGGNEQFF. The CDR3 coding sequence is TGCGCCAGCAGCCTCCACAGGGGCGGCAATGAGCAGTTCTTC.

This sequence joins TRBV20-1 and TRBJ2-1; TRBD2 might be the D (7 bases). CDR3 size: 16 residues. The germline gives CDR1 DFQATT, CDR2 SNEGSKA (reference sequence). V was clipped by 1 base and J by 5 bases, with 18 bases between them. The CDR3 here is CSARVPLGGPHNEQFF. The CDR3 coding sequence is TGCAGTGCTAGAGTACCCCTGGGGGGGCCGCACAATGAGCAGTTCTTC.

This clonotype was recorded a few times. The chain is built from TRBV20-1 and TRBJ2-5, with D perhaps being TRBD1 or TRBD2 (6 bases each). Germline V CDR1 and CDR2: DFQATT, SNEGSKA (reference sequence). V lost 4 bases to trimming and J lost 4 bases, with 22 bases between them. CDR3 length equals 16 residues. CDR3 region: CSANWGAGLSIETQYF. The CDR3 nucleotides are TGCAGTGCTAATTGGGGGGCCGGCCTATCAATAGAGACCCAGTACTTC.

This clonotype showed up just a few times. This chain connects TRBV29-1 to TRBJ2-4; 9 bases agree with TRBD1. CDR3 length: 16 amino acids. Per the germline V gene, CDR1 is SQVTM and CDR2 is ANQGSEA. Trimming at V came to 1 base and at J to 3 bases, leaving 7 bases not matched to a gene. CDR3 protein: CSVEGLQGADKNIQYF. CDR3 sequence (DNA): TGCAGCGTTGAAGGGCTACAGGGGGCCGACAAAAACATTCAGTACTTC.

This clonotype was counted ten times or more. V and J are TRBV29-1 and TRBJ1-1; TRBD1 is a possible D gene (6 bases). Germline lookup yields CDR1 SQVTM and CDR2 ANQGSEA. This CDR3 spans 13 amino acids. The V end was cut by 6 bases, the J end by 3 bases, with 14 bases between. CDR3 bases: TGCAGCGTGTCATTAGCAGGGGACACTGAAGCTTTCTTT. Translating it yields CSVSLAGDTEAFF.

V gene TRBV30 combines with J gene TRBJ2-1; 11 nucleotides agree with TRBD2. Trimming removed 2 bases from V and 7 bases from J; junction bases left unmatched: 4. Germline V lookup: CDR1 GTSNPN, CDR2 SVGIG (reference sequence). The CDR3 covers 14 residues. This CDR3 is CAWSTASGRNEQFF. CDR3 DNA sequence: TGTGCCTGGAGTACGGCTAGCGGGAGGAATGAGCAGTTCTTC.

This clonotype has just a few counts. The CDR3, as DNA: TGTGCCAGCAGCCATGGAAGGCAGCCGCACTATGGCTACACCTTC. Translating it yields CASSHGRQPHYGYTF. The V and J genes are TRBV3-1 and TRBJ1-2; no firm D call. Germline CDR1 LGHDT, CDR2 YNNKEL (reference sequence). Trimming cost V 3 bases and J 3 bases, with 14 bases left between them. The CDR3 totals 15 residues.

The chain recombines TRBV9 with TRBJ2-1; 8 bases are shared with TRBD2. The germline V gene encodes CDR1 SGDLS and CDR2 YYNGEE. The CDR3 runs 15 residues. V lost 0 bases to trimming and J lost 7 bases; unmatched junction nucleotides: 6. The CDR3 is CASSVAGTRGNEQFF. Here the CDR3 DNA reads TGTGCCAGCAGCGTAGCTGGGACTAGGGGGAATGAGCAGTTCTTC. The variable domain in full, completed from reference TRBV9 and TRBJ2-1, reads DSGVTQTPKHLITATGQRVTLRCSPRSGDLSVYWYQQSLDQGLQFLIQYYNGEERAKGNILERFSAQQFPDLHSELNLSSLELGDSALYFCASSVAGTRGNEQFFGPGTRLTVL.

This clonotype has just a few counts. V and J are TRBV20-1 and TRBJ2-5, with unresolved D. CDR3 length: 16 residues. Germline CDR1 and CDR2: DFQATT and SNEGSKA (reference sequence). The V and J ends lost 0 bases and 4 bases respectively, with 18 bases between them. This chain's CDR3 is CSARDRRLLRRETQYF. CDR3 nucleotides: TGCAGTGCTAGAGATCGACGACTCCTCCGACGAGAGACCCAGTACTTC.

This clonotype showed up many times. The chain's CDR3 is CASSRQGGFGTGELFF. The CDR3 nucleotides are TGCGCCAGCAGCCGGCAAGGGGGTTTTGGCACCGGGGAGCTGTTTTTT. The chain employs TRBV4-3 and TRBJ2-2, with D maybe TRBD1 (6 bases). V lost 4 bases, J lost 4 bases, and 16 bases lay in between. Per the germline V gene, CDR1 is LGHNA and CDR2 is YSLEER. This CDR3 region has 16 residues.

The J gene is TRBJ1-1, the V gene TRBV29-1, with D uncertain. The CDR3 sequence is 14 residues long. Trimming left V 5 bases short and J 3 bases short, with 16 bases between. Germline CDR1 is SQVTM and CDR2 is ANQGSEA. DNA for the CDR3: TGCAGCGTTAAGGTGAACCGCTGGGACACTGAAGCTTTCTTT. Its translation: CSVKVNRWDTEAFF.

The chain recombines TRBV12-3 or TRBV12-4 with TRBJ1-1; 8 bases agree with TRBD1. The CDR3 length is 13 residues. V gave up 6 bases and J gave up 6 bases; unmatched junction bases: 6. CDR3 nucleotides: TGTGCCAGCAGGGGCGGGACAGGCCCTGAAGCTTTCTTT. Its protein product is CASRGGTGPEAFF.

V and J are TRBV9 and TRBJ2-7; 11 nucleotides align to TRBD2. Germline V gene data show CDR1 as SGDLS and CDR2 as YYNGEE. The CDR3 has 17 amino acids. The J segment lost 4 bases and the V segment lost 0 bases, leaving 9 bases of the junction unmatched. CDR3 DNA: TGTGCCAGCAGCGTAGGTGGGACTAGCGGATATCCTTACGAGCAGTACTTC. Protein sequence: CASSVGGTSGYPYEQYF. Looking up the rest from reference TRBV9 and TRBJ2-7 gives the full variable domain: DSGVTQTPKHLITATGQRVTLRCSPRSGDLSVYWYQQSLDQGLQFLIQYYNGEERAKGNILERFSAQQFPDLHSELNLSSLELGDSALYFCASSVGGTSGYPYEQYFGPGTRLTVT.

The chain uses TRBV7-2 and TRBJ2-7; D may be TRBD1 (6 bases). Germline V lookup: CDR1 SGHTA, CDR2 FQGNSA. The CDR3 covers 14 residues. V shed 4 bases and J shed 3 bases, with 13 bases lying between them. CDR3 sequence (DNA): TGTGCCAGCAGCTCCCCCGGGACACACTACGAGCAGTACTTC. Translation: CASSSPGTHYEQYF. The variable domain in full, with the rest retrieved from reference TRBV7-2 and TRBJ2-7, is GAGVSQSPSNKVTEKGKDVELRCDPISGHTALYWYRQSLGQGLEFLIYFQGNSAPDKSGLPSDRFSAERTGGSVSTLTIQRTQQEDSAVYLCASSSPGTHYEQYFGPGTRLTVT.

V and J are TRBV18 and TRBJ2-7, with TRBD2 identical over 7 bases. CDR3 length equals 17 residues. V was pared by 0 bases and J by 2 bases, with 10 bases of the junction left unmatched. Germline CDR1 KGHSH, CDR2 LQKENI. This CDR3 is CASSPPITSEDPYEQYF. The DNA of the CDR3 is TGTGCCAGCTCACCACCGATCACTAGCGAGGACCCCTACGAGCAGTACTTC.

The chain combines TRBV14 with TRBJ1-2; tentative D call: TRBD1 (6 bases). Germline CDR1 is SGHDN and CDR2 is FVKESK. The CDR3 sequence is 13 residues long. Trimming pared 2 bases from V and 7 bases from J, leaving 11 bases between. CDR3 in DNA: TGTGCCAGCAGCCAAATACAGGGTCTTGGCTACACCTTC. Residues: CASSQIQGLGYTF. The complete variable domain, with remaining parts taken from reference TRBV14 and TRBJ1-2, reads EAGVTQFPSHSVIEKGQTVTLRCDPISGHDNLYWYRRVMGKEIKFLLHFVKESKQDESGMPNNRFLAERTGGTYSTLKVQPAELEDSGVYFCASSQIQGLGYTFGSGTRLTVV.

The CDR3 is CASRETSGGQNEQFF. CDR3 coding DNA: TGTGCCAGTAGGGAGACTAGCGGGGGACAAAATGAGCAGTTCTTC. The J gene is TRBJ2-1, the V gene TRBV19; TRBD2 matches at 12 bases. Germline lookup yields CDR1 LNHDA and CDR2 SQIVND (reference sequence). This CDR3 contains 15 residues. The V gene end was trimmed by 6 bases and the J gene end by 7 bases; junction bases not matched to a gene: 7.

In this sample, this clonotype turned up many times. The chain is built from TRBV29-1 and TRBJ2-7; 7 bases align to TRBD2. In germline, CDR1 is SQVTM, CDR2 ANQGSEA. The CDR3 loop spans 14 amino acids. Trimming removed 8 bases from V and 3 bases from J; junction bases left unmatched: 13. Here the CDR3 DNA reads TGCAGCCAAGCATGCGGGAGAGTTAACTACGAGCAGTACTTC. This translates into CSQACGRVNYEQYF.

A few counts support this clonotype. V is TRBV6-2 or TRBV6-3 and J is TRBJ1-1; weak D call: TRBD1 (6 bases). The V and J ends lost 6 bases and 0 bases respectively, with 8 bases between them. The CDR3 consists of 13 residues. Looked up from germline, CDR1 is MNHEY and CDR2 is SVGEGT. The CDR3 loop is CASSGQLNTEAFF. The CDR3 bases are TGTGCCAGCAGCGGACAGCTGAACACTGAAGCTTTCTTT.

This clonotype was seen a few times. The J gene is TRBJ2-3, the V gene TRBV5-1; perhaps TRBD2 as D (6 bases). CDR3 size: 15 residues. The germline V gene has CDR1 SGHRS and CDR2 YFSETQ. V lost 4 bases to trimming and J lost 5 bases, with 17 bases between them. The CDR3 DNA sequence: TGCGCCAGCAGCCTCGAGGAGGGAGGTTTAGATACGCAGTATTTT. It yields the protein CASSLEEGGLDTQYF.

J is TRBJ2-1 and V is TRBV20-1; maybe TRBD2 (7 bases). The CDR3 spans 14 residues. The germline gives CDR1 DFQATT, CDR2 SNEGSKA (reference sequence). The V end lost 6 bases, the J end lost 9 bases, and 21 bases lay between the germline ends. CDR3 sequence: CSAWRRGRGGEQFF. The CDR3 nucleotides are TGCAGTGCCTGGCGACGCGGGAGAGGGGGTGAGCAGTTCTTC.

This clonotype was seen just once. The chain is built from TRBV7-2 and TRBJ2-1; D is unclear. V was clipped by 5 bases and J by 13 bases, with 9 bases between them. CDR1 and CDR2 from the germline V gene are SGHTA and FQGNSA. The CDR3 covers 10 residues. In DNA, the CDR3 is TGTGCCAGCAGCAACATAAATCAGTTCTTC. Protein product: CASSNINQFF. Looking up the rest from reference TRBV7-2 and TRBJ2-1 gives the full variable domain: GAGVSQSPSNKVTEKGKDVELRCDPISGHTALYWYRQSLGQGLEFLIYFQGNSAPDKSGLPSDRFSAERTGGSVSTLTIQRTQQEDSAVYLCASSNINQFFGPGTRLTVL.